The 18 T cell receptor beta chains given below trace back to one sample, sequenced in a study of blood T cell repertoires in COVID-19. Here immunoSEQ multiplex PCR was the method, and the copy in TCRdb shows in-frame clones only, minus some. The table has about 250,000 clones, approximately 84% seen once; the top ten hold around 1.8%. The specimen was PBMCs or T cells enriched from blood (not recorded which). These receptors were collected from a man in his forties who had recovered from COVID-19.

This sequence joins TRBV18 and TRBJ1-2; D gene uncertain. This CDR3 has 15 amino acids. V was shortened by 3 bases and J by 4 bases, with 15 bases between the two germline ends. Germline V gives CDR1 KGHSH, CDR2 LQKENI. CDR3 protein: CASSPDEGVSYGYTF. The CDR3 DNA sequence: TGTGCCAGCTCACCTGACGAGGGAGTGAGCTATGGCTACACCTTC.

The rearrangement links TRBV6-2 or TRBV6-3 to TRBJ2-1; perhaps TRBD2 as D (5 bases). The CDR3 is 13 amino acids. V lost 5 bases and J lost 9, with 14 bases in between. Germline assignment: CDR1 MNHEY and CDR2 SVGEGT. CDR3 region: CASSRRTFGEQFF. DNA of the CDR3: TGTGCCAGCAGTCGGCGGACTTTTGGTGAGCAGTTCTTC.

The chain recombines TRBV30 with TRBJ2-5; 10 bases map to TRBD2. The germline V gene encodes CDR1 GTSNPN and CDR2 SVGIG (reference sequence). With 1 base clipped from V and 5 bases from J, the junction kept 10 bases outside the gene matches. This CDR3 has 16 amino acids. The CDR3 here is CAWSAPTASGSETQYF. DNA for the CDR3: TGTGCCTGGAGTGCCCCGACCGCTAGCGGGAGTGAGACCCAGTACTTC. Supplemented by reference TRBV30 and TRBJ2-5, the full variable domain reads SQTIHQWPATLVQPVGSPLSLECTVEGTSNPNLYWYRQAAGRGLQLLFYSVGIGQISSEVPQNLSASRPQDRQFILSSKKLLLSDSGFYLCAWSAPTASGSETQYFGPGTRLLVL.

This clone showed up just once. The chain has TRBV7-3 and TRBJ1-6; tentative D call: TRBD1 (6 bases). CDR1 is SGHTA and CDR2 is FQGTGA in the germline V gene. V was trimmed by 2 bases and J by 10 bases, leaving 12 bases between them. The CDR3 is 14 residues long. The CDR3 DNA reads TGTGCCAGCAGCTTAGAGGGGGGGAAATCACCCCTCCACTTT. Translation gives CASSLEGGKSPLHF.

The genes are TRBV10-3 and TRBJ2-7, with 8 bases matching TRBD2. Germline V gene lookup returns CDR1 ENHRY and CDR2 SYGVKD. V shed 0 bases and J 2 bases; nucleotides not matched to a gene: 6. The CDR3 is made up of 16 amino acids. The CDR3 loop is CAISESGTSTAYEQYF. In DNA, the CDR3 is TGTGCCATCAGTGAGTCCGGGACTAGTACGGCCTACGAGCAGTACTTC.

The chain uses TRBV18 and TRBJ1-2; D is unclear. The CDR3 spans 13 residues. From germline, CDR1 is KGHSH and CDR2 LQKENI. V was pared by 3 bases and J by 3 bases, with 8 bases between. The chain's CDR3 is CASSPDEDYGYTF. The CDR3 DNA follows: TGTGCCAGCTCACCCGACGAGGACTATGGCTACACCTTC. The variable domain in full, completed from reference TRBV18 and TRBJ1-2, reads NAGVMQNPRHLVRRRGQEARLRCSPMKGHSHVYWYRQLPEEGLKFMVYLQKENIIDESGMPKERFSAEFPKEGPSILRIQQVVRGDSAAYFCASSPDEDYGYTFGSGTRLTVV.

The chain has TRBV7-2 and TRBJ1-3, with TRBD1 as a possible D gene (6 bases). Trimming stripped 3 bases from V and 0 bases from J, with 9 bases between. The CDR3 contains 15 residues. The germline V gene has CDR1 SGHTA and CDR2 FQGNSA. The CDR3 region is CASSFTGTSGNTIYF. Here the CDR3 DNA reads TGTGCCAGCAGCTTCACAGGGACCTCTGGAAACACCATATATTTT.

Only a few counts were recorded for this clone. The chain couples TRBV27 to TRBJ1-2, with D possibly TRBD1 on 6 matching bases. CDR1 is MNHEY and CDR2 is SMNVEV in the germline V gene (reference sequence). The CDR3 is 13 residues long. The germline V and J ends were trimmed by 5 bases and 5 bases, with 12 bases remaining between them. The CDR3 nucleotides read TGTGCCAGCAGTCCCGGGACAACATATGGCTACACCTTC. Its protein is CASSPGTTYGYTF.

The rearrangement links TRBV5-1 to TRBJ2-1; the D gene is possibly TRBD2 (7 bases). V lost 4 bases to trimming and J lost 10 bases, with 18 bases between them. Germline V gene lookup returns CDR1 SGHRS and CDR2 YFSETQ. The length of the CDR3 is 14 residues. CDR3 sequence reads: CASSLEGRGVEQFF. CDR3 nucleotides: TGCGCCAGCAGCCTTGAAGGGAGGGGGGTGGAGCAGTTCTTC.

CDR3 region: CASSLAEASGDYEQYF. The DNA for the CDR3 is TGTGCCAGCAGTTTAGCCGAGGCTAGCGGGGACTACGAGCAGTACTTC. V is TRBV28 and J is TRBJ2-7; 9 bases agree with TRBD2. The CDR3 sequence is 16 residues long. The germline V gene encodes CDR1 MDHEN and CDR2 SYDVKM. The J segment lost 3 bases and the V segment lost 2 bases, leaving 8 bases of the junction unmatched.

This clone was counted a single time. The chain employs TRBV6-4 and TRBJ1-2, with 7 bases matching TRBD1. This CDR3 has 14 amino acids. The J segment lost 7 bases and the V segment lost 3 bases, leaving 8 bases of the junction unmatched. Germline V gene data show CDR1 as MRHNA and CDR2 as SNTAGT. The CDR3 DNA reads TGTGCCAGCAGTGAAGAGACAGGGTATGGTGGCTACACCTTC. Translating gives CASSEETGYGGYTF.

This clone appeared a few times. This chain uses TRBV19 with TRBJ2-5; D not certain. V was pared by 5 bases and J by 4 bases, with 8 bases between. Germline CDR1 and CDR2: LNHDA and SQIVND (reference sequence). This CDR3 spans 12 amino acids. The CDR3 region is CASSPSGETQYF. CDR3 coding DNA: TGTGCCAGTAGTCCTTCAGGAGAGACCCAGTACTTC.

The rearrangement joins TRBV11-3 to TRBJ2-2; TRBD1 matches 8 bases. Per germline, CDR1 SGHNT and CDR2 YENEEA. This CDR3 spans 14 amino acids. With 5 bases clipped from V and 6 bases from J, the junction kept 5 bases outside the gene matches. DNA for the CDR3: TGTGCCAGCAGCCCGTCACAGGGGGCCGGGGAGCTGTTTTTT. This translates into CASSPSQGAGELFF.

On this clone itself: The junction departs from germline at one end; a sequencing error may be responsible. The CDR3 DNA reads as TGTGCCAGCAGTAAAGCTCTTCCGGGACTAGGGACGAACATTCAGTACTTC. Its protein is CASSKALPGLGTNIQYF. The rearrangement joins TRBV6-1 to TRBJ2-4, with 8 bases fitting TRBD2. The CDR3 totals 17 residues. Germline values: CDR1 MNHNS, CDR2 SASEGT.

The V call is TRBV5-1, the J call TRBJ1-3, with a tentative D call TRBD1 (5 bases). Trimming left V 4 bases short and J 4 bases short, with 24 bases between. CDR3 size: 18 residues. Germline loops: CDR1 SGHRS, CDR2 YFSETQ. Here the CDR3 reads CASSGPPPQGISGNTIYF. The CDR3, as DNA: TGCGCCAGCAGCGGCCCCCCTCCGCAGGGTATATCGGGAAACACCATATATTTT.

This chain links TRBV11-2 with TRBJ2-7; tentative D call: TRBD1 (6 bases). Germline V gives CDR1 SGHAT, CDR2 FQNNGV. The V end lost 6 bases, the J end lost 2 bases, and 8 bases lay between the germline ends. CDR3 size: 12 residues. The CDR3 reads CASSRQAYEQYF. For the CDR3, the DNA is TGTGCCAGCAGTCGACAGGCCTACGAGCAGTACTTC.

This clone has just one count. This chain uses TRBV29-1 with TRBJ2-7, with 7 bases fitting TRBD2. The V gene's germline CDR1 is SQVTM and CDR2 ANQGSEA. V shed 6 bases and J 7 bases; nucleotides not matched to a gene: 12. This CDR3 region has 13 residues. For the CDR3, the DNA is TGCAGCGTCTCGTCCAGCGGGGTGGGGGAGCAGTACTTC. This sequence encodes CSVSSSGVGEQYF.

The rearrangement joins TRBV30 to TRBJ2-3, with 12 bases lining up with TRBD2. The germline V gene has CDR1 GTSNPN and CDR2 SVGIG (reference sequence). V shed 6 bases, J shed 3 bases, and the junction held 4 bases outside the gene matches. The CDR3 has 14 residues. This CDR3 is CACRLAGATDTQYF. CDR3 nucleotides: TGTGCCTGTAGACTAGCGGGAGCAACAGATACGCAGTATTTT.